This is a list of T cell receptor beta chains from one sample in a study of beta chain features in type 1 diabetes. Some clones are missing from TCRdb's copy, which holds only in-frame ones; the method was immunoSEQ multiplex PCR. The sample carries some 400,000 clones, about 15% recorded once. The specimen was naive CD4+ T cells from blood. These receptors originate from a woman aged 18-35 years in good health. Both conserved end residues are part of each CDR3. A D gene is named only where the DNA matches it firmly. Clone size is stated in some rows and not others, as once, few, many or a class when expanded.

-	TRBJ2-5	-	TRBV21-1	TGTGCCAGCAGCAAAGGGACAGGGGTTCAGACCCAGTACTTC	CASSKGTGVQTQYF
-	TRBJ2-1	TRBD2	TRBV5-4	TGTGCCAGCAGCCCCCCCGGGACTAGCCGCGACAATGAGCAGTTCTTC	CASSPPGTSRDNEQFF
-	TRBJ2-1	TRBD2	TRBV2	TGTGCCAGCAGAGCTGGACTAGCGGGTGAGCAGTTCTTC	CASRAGLAGEQFF
-	TRBJ2-2	-	TRBV5-1	TGCGCCAGCAGCTTGGACTATCATACCACCGGGGAGCTGTTTTTT	CASSLDYHTTGELFF
-	TRBJ2-1	TRBD2	TRBV6-5	TGTGCCAGCAGTTATCCCGGGACTACTCATGAGCAGTTCTTC	CASSYPGTTHEQFF
few	TRBJ2-3	-	TRBV29-1	TGCAGCACCCTGGGGGGGCGGGGAGAATCAATAAGCACAGATACGCAGTATTTT	CSTLGGRGESISTDTQYF
few	TRBJ1-1	TRBD1	TRBV27	TGTGCCAGCAGTTCTACGACAGGGGGTAGGACTGAAGCTTTCTTT	CASSSTTGGRTEAFF
few	TRBJ1-1	TRBD1	TRBV19	TGTGCCAGTAGTATAGTTGGGACAGCGAACACTGAAGCTTTCTTT	CASSIVGTANTEAFF
few	TRBJ2-4	-	TRBV5-1	TGCGCCAGCAGCACCCACGGGAGATTTCAGTACTTC	CASSTHGRFQYF
few	TRBJ2-7	-	TRBV9	TGTGCCAGCAGCGTAGGCCAGCAGGGCTACTACGAGCAGTACTTC	CASSVGQQGYYEQYF
few	TRBJ2-1	TRBD2	TRBV7-2	TGTGCCAGCACCGACCCCTCGGCTAGCGGGAGCTCCTACAATGAGCAGTTCTTC	CASTDPSASGSSYNEQFF
few	TRBJ1-1	-	TRBV2	TGTGCCAGCACGAATTGGAGGGTTGGAGACACTGAAGCTTTCTTT	CASTNWRVGDTEAFF
few	TRBJ2-1	TRBD2	TRBV18	TGTGCCGCCTCCGGGACTAGCGGGATTGATGAGCAGTTCTTC	CAASGTSGIDEQFF
few	TRBJ2-7	-	TRBV5-1	TGCGCCAGCAGCGTCTCCGGGACTAGACAGGGCTACGAGCAGTACTTC	CASSVSGTRQGYEQYF
few	TRBJ1-1	-	TRBV29-1	TGCAGCGCAACCACAGGGAGCAACACTGAAGCTTTCTTT	CSATTGSNTEAFF
few	TRBJ1-4	-	TRBV5-1	TGCGCCAGCAGCCTGCGGAATGAAAAACTGTTTTTT	CASSLRNEKLFF
-	TRBJ2-7	-	TRBV19	TGTGCCAGTAGTATGACCGGGTGGTTTATCGAGCAGTACTTC	CASSMTGWFIEQYF
-	TRBJ2-1	TRBD2	TRBV29-1	TGCAGCGCCGAGGCTAGCGGGAGTAGGAATGAGCAGTTCTTC	CSAEASGSRNEQFF
-	TRBJ1-2	TRBD1	TRBV30	TGTGCCTGGAGTGTACGGGACAGGGTTTCATCTGGCTACACCTTC	CAWSVRDRVSSGYTF
few	TRBJ2-7	-	TRBV7-9	TGTGCCAGCAGCCCAGCGCTAACCGGGACATACGACGAGCAGTACTTC	CASSPALTGTYDEQYF
few	TRBJ2-1	TRBD1	TRBV19	TGTGCCAGTAGTACCGGGACAGGGGGCTACAATGAGCAGTTCTTC	CASSTGTGGYNEQFF
-	TRBJ2-2	TRBD1	TRBV5-1	TGCGCCAGCAGCTTGGGACAGGGTAACACCGGGGAGCTGTTTTTT	CASSLGQGNTGELFF
-	TRBJ2-5	-	TRBV19	TGTGCCAGTAGCATCACCTTTTCCGGGGAGACCCAGTACTTC	CASSITFSGETQYF
-	TRBJ1-5	TRBD1	TRBV5-4	TGTGCCAGCAGTCATACAGGGGGGGGCAATCAGCCCCAGCATTTT	CASSHTGGGNQPQHF
-	TRBJ2-1	TRBD1	TRBV19	TGTGCCAGTAGCCCGGGACAGCTAAATGAGCAGTTCTTC	CASSPGQLNEQFF
few	TRBJ2-1	-	TRBV15	TGTGCCACCAGCAGCCCGGGACTTCCTTACAATGAGCAGTTCTTC	CATSSPGLPYNEQFF
-	TRBJ1-5	TRBD1	TRBV30	TGTGCCTGGGGACAGGGGGCTCCAAATCAGCCCCAGCATTTT	CAWGQGAPNQPQHF
few	TRBJ2-5	-	TRBV30	TGTGCCTGGAGTCAGCGCCAAGAGACCCAGTACTTC	CAWSQRQETQYF
-	TRBJ1-4	-	TRBV19	TGTGCCAGTACAAGGGGCGGCAATGAAAAACTGTTTTTT	CASTRGGNEKLFF
-	TRBJ2-1	-	TRBV9	TGTGCCAGCAGCGTATTAGGGAGCACCCATGAGCAGTTCTTC	CASSVLGSTHEQFF
few	TRBJ2-2	-	TRBV30	TGTGCCTGGAGTGGACTAACCGGGGAGCTGTTTTTT	CAWSGLTGELFF
-	TRBJ2-7	TRBD1	TRBV5-4	TGTGCCAGCAGCTTCGGGACAGTGATCTACGAGCAGTACTTC	CASSFGTVIYEQYF
-	TRBJ2-1	TRBD2	TRBV10-3	TGTGCCATCAGGCAACTAGCGGGAGATCACAATGAGCAGTTCTTC	CAIRQLAGDHNEQFF
-	TRBJ1-3	TRBD1	TRBV30	TGTGCCTCAAGGGGGCCAGGAACAAACGGAAACACCATATATTTT	CASRGPGTNGNTIYF
few	TRBJ2-5	-	TRBV7-3	TGTGCCAGCAGCCCCAGACATCAACAAGAGACCCAGTACTTC	CASSPRHQQETQYF
-	TRBJ2-7	TRBD2	TRBV10-2	TGCGCCAGCAGTTGGACTAGCGGGACCTCCTACGAGCAGTACTTC	CASSWTSGTSYEQYF
few	TRBJ2-4	-	TRBV30	TGTGCCTGGGGGAGTGGAAACATTCAGTACTTC	CAWGSGNIQYF
-	TRBJ1-1	-	TRBV18	TGTGCCAGCTCAGAGGGCCCTGGAGGGACTGAAGCTTTCTTT	CASSEGPGGTEAFF
-	TRBJ2-1	-	TRBV7-9	TGTGCCAGCAGGGTTGACGACTTCCACAATGAGCAGTTCTTC	CASRVDDFHNEQFF
-	TRBJ2-2	TRBD1	TRBV25-1	TGTGCCAGCAGTGGAAGGGACAGCCCCTACCCGAACACCGGGGAGCTGTTTTTT	CASSGRDSPYPNTGELFF
few	TRBJ2-1	TRBD2	TRBV19	TGTGCCAGTAGTATAGACGGGGAGGGGTTAGCGGGTGGTGGTTACAATGAGCAGTTCTTC	CASSIDGEGLAGGGYNEQFF
-	TRBJ2-3	-	TRBV7-9	TGTGCCGGAGGGCAGGTCACAGATACGCAGTATTTT	CAGGQVTDTQYF
-	TRBJ1-1	-	TRBV4-1	TGCGCCAGCAGAGCGATCGGGGGGGGGAACACTGAAGCTTTCTTT	CASRAIGGGNTEAFF